These 2 T cell receptor beta chains originate from one sample sequenced in a study of cytomegalovirus exposure and HLA in healthy donors. Primers: 60 Vbeta forward and 13 Jbeta reverse. TCRdb keeps only in-frame clones here, not all; method: immunoSEQ multiplex PCR. The data contain about 130,000 clones, approximately 70% of them singletons. Specimen: PBMCs. The receptors shown here come from a woman aged 55-70 years in good health and CMV-seropositive.

This clone has a handful of counts. The chain is built from TRBV19 and TRBJ1-1; the match to TRBD1 covers 8 bases. Germline CDR1 and CDR2: LNHDA and SQIVND (reference sequence). Unmatched junction bases numbered 6, after V lost 3 bases and J lost 6 bases. There are 14 residues in the CDR3. CDR3 bases: TGTGCCAGTAGTATTGGCATACAGGGGGCTGAAGCTTTCTTT. Amino acids: CASSIGIQGAEAFF.

In this sample, this clone turned up once. V and J are TRBV18 and TRBJ1-1; 7 bases align to TRBD1. This CDR3 region has 13 residues. Per germline, CDR1 KGHSH and CDR2 LQKENI. The J segment lost 7 bases and the V segment lost 2 bases, leaving 4 bases of the junction unmatched. The CDR3 sequence is CASSPRGQNEAFF. The DNA for the CDR3 is TGTGCCAGCTCACCAAGGGGACAGAATGAAGCTTTCTTT.